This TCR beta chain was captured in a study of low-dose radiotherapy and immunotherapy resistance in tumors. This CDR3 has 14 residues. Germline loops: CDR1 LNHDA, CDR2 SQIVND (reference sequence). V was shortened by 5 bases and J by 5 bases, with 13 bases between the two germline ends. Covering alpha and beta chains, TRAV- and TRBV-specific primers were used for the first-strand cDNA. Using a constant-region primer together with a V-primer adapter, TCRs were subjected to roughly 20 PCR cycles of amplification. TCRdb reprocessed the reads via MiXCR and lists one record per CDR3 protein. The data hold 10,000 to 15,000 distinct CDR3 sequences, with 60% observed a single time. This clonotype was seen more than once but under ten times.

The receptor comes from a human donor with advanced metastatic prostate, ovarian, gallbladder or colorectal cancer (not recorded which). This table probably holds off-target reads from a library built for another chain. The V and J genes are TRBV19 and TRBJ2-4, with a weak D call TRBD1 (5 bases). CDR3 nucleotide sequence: TGTGCCAGTAGTCTCAGGGCCACTCAAAACATTCAGTACTTC. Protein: CASSLRATQNIQYF. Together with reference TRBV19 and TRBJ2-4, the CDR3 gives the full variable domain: DGGITQSPKYLFRKEGQNVTLSCEQNLNHDAMYWYRQDPGQGLRLIYYSQIVNDFQKGDIAEGYSVSREKKESFPLTVTSAQKNPTAFYLCASSLRATQNIQYFGAGTRLSVL.